This TCR beta chain was sequenced for a study of cytomegalovirus exposure and HLA in healthy donors (dated 2017 in TCRdb). About the study as a whole: According to an earlier analysis of 587 of the donors, about 179 million T cells yielded over 90 million unique TCR beta sequences and about 300 Gb of sequence data. An early release that covered fewer than 800 HLA-typed donors contained about 300 gigabases of sequencing data and around 85 million unique TCR sequences. Of the approximately 400 genotyped donors, 81% were placed in the genetic ancestry cluster associated with self-reported Caucasian donors. The aim of the study was to test whether cataloging public T cell receptors could identify signatures of past pathogen exposure. The study profiled the T cell repertoires of around 700 subjects by immunosequencing and related them to cytomegalovirus serostatus. In addition to the first cohort of several hundred subjects, a separate validation cohort of 120 different subjects was used. High-throughput TCR immunosequencing, statistical association of individual TCRs with disease status, and machine learning were combined to predict cytomegalovirus infection status. A later analysis re-analyzed previously published TCR beta repertoires from 666 donors and added high-resolution HLA genotyping to study TCR occurrence patterns. In the later analysis, no new phenotypic data were used to find candidate immune exposures; instead, reliance was placed on TCR beta sequences and their occurrence across donors. In an earlier analysis of over 550 of the donors, high-throughput TCR beta sequencing was used to judge whether each TCR beta V gene segment behaved as functional or pseudogenic. Donor age, sex, ethnicity and CMV serostatus were compiled alongside the repertoire data. A later genetic analysis took genome-wide SNP genotypes for about 55% of the roughly 670 donors and used that subset as a discovery cohort. All discovery cohort repertoires had been generated on a single sequencing platform. Class I and class II HLA loci were covered by the typing at four-digit resolution. The number of typed donors differed by locus: 629-630 for A, B, C, DRB1 and DQB1; approximately 530 for DQA1; fewer than 610 for DPA1; and some 470 for DPB1. Five DR-DQ haplotypes were treated as single units for association and clustering because of strong linkage in the cohort. On average, roughly 250,000 unique TCR beta nucleotide sequences were sequenced per donor among 350 to 400 genotyped donors of the cohort, with roughly 18% of those sequences being non-productive.

The library was built by means of the immunoSEQ multiplex PCR assay. The multiplex PCR relied on a mix of 60 forward primers for TCR Vbeta segments and 13 reverse primers for TCR Jbeta segments. The CDR3 region of rearranged TCR beta genes was amplified from genomic DNA with a multiplex PCR assay. The Illumina HiSeq System was used to sequence the amplified TCR beta libraries as 87-base-pair reads. In the original analysis: A later analysis counted around 72 million unique TCR beta chains across the 550 to 750 repertoires, and roughly 9.9 million of these chains were shared by at least two donors. Raw reads were error-corrected and collapsed into unique sequences by a nearest-neighbor algorithm in which closely related sequences were merged to remove PCR and sequencing errors. V, D and J gene segments were assigned by aligning CDR3 sequences to IMGT reference sequences. Each retained sequence needed at least a six-nucleotide match to both a V gene segment and a J gene segment. Rearrangements were called productive when the CDR3 lacked stop codons and stayed in frame with V and J; all others were non-productive. Following IMGT convention, CDR3 was defined as the stretch from the second conserved V-encoded cysteine up to the conserved J-encoded phenylalanine. Sequences without an unambiguous match to a single V gene segment were excluded from the earlier analysis of 450 to 650 of the donors. An earlier analysis of about 600 of the donors called V segments functional above 56.7% productive rearrangements and segregating when the between-donor standard deviation exceeded 5%. A statistical classification framework was developed to diagnose cytomegalovirus status using the catalog of TCR beta chain sequences. A later analysis assigned V and J genes by comparing TCR nucleotide sequences with IMGT/GENE-DB human TR gene sequences. A later analysis assigned CDR3 sequences and most-parsimonious VDJ recombination scenarios with the TCRdist pipeline. A later analysis defined each TCR beta chain by its CDR3 amino acid sequence plus V-gene family, and excluded reads lacking a unique V-gene family. In a later analysis, fewer than 650 highly shared, low-generation-probability nucleotide sequences were removed to address suspected cross-contamination and a sequencing artifact. For each public chain, a later analysis derived a clonal expansion index from normalized ranks of inferred template counts within each repertoire. A later analysis computed generation probabilities with a VDJ recombination model fitted to out-of-frame rearrangements, and checked the results against IGoR. Hypergeometric tests were used in a later analysis to score TCR-TCR, TCR-HLA and TCR-CMV co-occurrence, with a repertoire-size bias correction applied to the TCR pairs. A later analysis estimated false discovery rates by permuting HLA or CMV assignments 20 times. In a later analysis, co-occurring TCRs were grouped using DBSCAN, with TCRdist sequence similarity added in when clustering inside HLA-allele-positive subsets. Co-occurrence clustering excluded repertoires with fewer than 30,000 or more than 120,000 public chains, plus five with anomalous nucleotide sharing. Sourced from immuneACCESS, this table was stored by TCRdb with only in-frame sequences that have V and J called. A share of the clones is absent; for the studies checked, an unresolved V gene accounts for under half, and the remainder has no known explanation. The V and J calls and clone size come from that table; D and trimming were worked out from the DNA. This sample holds some 89,000 clones; roughly 76% were observed only once. The top ten hold 1.5% to 2% of the sample.

The cohort was made up of under 800 healthy bone marrow donors. At the time of sampling, all cohort members were nominally healthy, though unrecorded immune exposures were likely present. The donor was CMV seronegative and was included in the group of 352 seronegative cohort members. Every donor gave a peripheral blood sample, and the peripheral blood mononuclear cells from that sample were used for TCR beta sequencing. Genomic DNA extraction from the blood cell samples was performed with the Qiagen DNeasy Blood Extraction Kit. Findings and caveats that apply to the study as a whole: The only immune exposure information available for the cohort was CMV serostatus. An earlier analysis of 450 to 750 of the donors showed that most TCR beta V segments appeared in productive rearrangements either about 90% or about 30% of the time, which broadly matched IMGT annotations. A few of the identified cytomegalovirus-associated TCR beta chains were confirmed in vitro to be specific for cytomegalovirus antigens. In a later analysis, 16,951 TCR beta sequences were associated with specific HLA alleles at a false discovery rate of 0.05. A further reported finding was that TCR beta sequences accurately predicted the HLA-A and HLA-B alleles for most subjects in the first cohort. In this cohort, only TCR beta chains were sequenced, and detectable features were limited by the absence of alpha or paired-chain data. Roughly uniform sequencing depth across donors was assumed in presence/absence analyses, although this assumption may not hold. A later analysis found that HLA-associated TCR beta chains were more clonally expanded and had lower generation probabilities than equally common non-associated chains. According to a later genetic analysis, donors in an Asian-associated ancestry cluster had fewer N-insertions in productive TCRs than the approximately 630-donor mean. A later analysis found that TCR association rates varied across HLA loci, with DRB1 alleles showing the most associated TCRs and HLA-C alleles the fewest. A later genetic analysis associated a missense DCLRE1C variant with V-gene and J-gene trimming of TCR beta chains, and an independent cohort replicated the association. A cluster of highly shared sequence variants was judged likely to represent a technical artifact of the sequencing pipeline. Assigning TCR associations to individual alleles was difficult when HLA alleles, especially DR and DQ, strongly co-occurred. A total of 150 or so TCR beta chains were listed by the study as associated with cytomegalovirus. Because some donors lacked HLA typing at each locus, the association tests relied only on the typed subset. In a later analysis, most CMV-associated TCR beta chains were found to appear HLA-restricted, with HLA associations seemingly driven largely by CMV exposure. A later analysis reported that several top co-occurrence clusters appeared linked to parvovirus B19, influenza, CMV and Epstein-Barr virus. Some IMGT-functional V segments, including TRBV6-2 and TRBV6-3, could not be distinguished by the 87-base-pair reads and were therefore excluded. In both the original and validation cohorts, the classifier was reported to diagnose cytomegalovirus status with high specificity and sensitivity. The earlier analysis of fewer than 750 of the donors excluded over 15 rarely observed V segments, including chromosome 9 orphons, because counts were too low. It was suggested by the authors that the approach could potentially be generalized to other disease states and immunological phenotypes. Most TCR sequences were observed very rarely across donors, whereas some public TCRs were present in many individuals. Linkage disequilibrium might explain the correlated functional status among segregating V segments, but an unknown experimental factor could not be excluded.

From the cysteine up to the phenylalanine, the CDR3 has a length of 16 residues. The entry retains the CDR3 DNA only, 48 bases that are in frame from base 1. Here V drops 6 bases and J drops 2 bases, and the junction holds 7 bases not matched to any gene. As encoded in the germline V gene, CDR1 is KGHSH while CDR2 is LQKENI. Comment on this clone: Its antigen is unknown. No much larger clone is present one base from it, and per-base qualities are unavailable.

The clonotype was recovered from a woman aged 25 to 45 in good health and CMV-seronegative. Material: PBMCs. The rearranged chain carries TRBV18 and TRBJ2-5, with 12 bases matching TRBD2. Here is the DNA: TGTGCCAGCTCTCCCAGGACTAGCGGGGTACAAGAGACCCAGTACTTC. This encodes CASSPRTSGVQETQYF. Supplemented by the reference TRBV18 and TRBJ2-5 proteins around the CDR3, the complete variable domain is NAGVMQNPRHLVRRRGQEARLRCSPMKGHSHVYWYRQLPEEGLKFMVYLQKENIIDESGMPKERFSAEFPKEGPSILRIQQVVRGDSAAYFCASSPRTSGVQETQYFGPGTRLLVL.